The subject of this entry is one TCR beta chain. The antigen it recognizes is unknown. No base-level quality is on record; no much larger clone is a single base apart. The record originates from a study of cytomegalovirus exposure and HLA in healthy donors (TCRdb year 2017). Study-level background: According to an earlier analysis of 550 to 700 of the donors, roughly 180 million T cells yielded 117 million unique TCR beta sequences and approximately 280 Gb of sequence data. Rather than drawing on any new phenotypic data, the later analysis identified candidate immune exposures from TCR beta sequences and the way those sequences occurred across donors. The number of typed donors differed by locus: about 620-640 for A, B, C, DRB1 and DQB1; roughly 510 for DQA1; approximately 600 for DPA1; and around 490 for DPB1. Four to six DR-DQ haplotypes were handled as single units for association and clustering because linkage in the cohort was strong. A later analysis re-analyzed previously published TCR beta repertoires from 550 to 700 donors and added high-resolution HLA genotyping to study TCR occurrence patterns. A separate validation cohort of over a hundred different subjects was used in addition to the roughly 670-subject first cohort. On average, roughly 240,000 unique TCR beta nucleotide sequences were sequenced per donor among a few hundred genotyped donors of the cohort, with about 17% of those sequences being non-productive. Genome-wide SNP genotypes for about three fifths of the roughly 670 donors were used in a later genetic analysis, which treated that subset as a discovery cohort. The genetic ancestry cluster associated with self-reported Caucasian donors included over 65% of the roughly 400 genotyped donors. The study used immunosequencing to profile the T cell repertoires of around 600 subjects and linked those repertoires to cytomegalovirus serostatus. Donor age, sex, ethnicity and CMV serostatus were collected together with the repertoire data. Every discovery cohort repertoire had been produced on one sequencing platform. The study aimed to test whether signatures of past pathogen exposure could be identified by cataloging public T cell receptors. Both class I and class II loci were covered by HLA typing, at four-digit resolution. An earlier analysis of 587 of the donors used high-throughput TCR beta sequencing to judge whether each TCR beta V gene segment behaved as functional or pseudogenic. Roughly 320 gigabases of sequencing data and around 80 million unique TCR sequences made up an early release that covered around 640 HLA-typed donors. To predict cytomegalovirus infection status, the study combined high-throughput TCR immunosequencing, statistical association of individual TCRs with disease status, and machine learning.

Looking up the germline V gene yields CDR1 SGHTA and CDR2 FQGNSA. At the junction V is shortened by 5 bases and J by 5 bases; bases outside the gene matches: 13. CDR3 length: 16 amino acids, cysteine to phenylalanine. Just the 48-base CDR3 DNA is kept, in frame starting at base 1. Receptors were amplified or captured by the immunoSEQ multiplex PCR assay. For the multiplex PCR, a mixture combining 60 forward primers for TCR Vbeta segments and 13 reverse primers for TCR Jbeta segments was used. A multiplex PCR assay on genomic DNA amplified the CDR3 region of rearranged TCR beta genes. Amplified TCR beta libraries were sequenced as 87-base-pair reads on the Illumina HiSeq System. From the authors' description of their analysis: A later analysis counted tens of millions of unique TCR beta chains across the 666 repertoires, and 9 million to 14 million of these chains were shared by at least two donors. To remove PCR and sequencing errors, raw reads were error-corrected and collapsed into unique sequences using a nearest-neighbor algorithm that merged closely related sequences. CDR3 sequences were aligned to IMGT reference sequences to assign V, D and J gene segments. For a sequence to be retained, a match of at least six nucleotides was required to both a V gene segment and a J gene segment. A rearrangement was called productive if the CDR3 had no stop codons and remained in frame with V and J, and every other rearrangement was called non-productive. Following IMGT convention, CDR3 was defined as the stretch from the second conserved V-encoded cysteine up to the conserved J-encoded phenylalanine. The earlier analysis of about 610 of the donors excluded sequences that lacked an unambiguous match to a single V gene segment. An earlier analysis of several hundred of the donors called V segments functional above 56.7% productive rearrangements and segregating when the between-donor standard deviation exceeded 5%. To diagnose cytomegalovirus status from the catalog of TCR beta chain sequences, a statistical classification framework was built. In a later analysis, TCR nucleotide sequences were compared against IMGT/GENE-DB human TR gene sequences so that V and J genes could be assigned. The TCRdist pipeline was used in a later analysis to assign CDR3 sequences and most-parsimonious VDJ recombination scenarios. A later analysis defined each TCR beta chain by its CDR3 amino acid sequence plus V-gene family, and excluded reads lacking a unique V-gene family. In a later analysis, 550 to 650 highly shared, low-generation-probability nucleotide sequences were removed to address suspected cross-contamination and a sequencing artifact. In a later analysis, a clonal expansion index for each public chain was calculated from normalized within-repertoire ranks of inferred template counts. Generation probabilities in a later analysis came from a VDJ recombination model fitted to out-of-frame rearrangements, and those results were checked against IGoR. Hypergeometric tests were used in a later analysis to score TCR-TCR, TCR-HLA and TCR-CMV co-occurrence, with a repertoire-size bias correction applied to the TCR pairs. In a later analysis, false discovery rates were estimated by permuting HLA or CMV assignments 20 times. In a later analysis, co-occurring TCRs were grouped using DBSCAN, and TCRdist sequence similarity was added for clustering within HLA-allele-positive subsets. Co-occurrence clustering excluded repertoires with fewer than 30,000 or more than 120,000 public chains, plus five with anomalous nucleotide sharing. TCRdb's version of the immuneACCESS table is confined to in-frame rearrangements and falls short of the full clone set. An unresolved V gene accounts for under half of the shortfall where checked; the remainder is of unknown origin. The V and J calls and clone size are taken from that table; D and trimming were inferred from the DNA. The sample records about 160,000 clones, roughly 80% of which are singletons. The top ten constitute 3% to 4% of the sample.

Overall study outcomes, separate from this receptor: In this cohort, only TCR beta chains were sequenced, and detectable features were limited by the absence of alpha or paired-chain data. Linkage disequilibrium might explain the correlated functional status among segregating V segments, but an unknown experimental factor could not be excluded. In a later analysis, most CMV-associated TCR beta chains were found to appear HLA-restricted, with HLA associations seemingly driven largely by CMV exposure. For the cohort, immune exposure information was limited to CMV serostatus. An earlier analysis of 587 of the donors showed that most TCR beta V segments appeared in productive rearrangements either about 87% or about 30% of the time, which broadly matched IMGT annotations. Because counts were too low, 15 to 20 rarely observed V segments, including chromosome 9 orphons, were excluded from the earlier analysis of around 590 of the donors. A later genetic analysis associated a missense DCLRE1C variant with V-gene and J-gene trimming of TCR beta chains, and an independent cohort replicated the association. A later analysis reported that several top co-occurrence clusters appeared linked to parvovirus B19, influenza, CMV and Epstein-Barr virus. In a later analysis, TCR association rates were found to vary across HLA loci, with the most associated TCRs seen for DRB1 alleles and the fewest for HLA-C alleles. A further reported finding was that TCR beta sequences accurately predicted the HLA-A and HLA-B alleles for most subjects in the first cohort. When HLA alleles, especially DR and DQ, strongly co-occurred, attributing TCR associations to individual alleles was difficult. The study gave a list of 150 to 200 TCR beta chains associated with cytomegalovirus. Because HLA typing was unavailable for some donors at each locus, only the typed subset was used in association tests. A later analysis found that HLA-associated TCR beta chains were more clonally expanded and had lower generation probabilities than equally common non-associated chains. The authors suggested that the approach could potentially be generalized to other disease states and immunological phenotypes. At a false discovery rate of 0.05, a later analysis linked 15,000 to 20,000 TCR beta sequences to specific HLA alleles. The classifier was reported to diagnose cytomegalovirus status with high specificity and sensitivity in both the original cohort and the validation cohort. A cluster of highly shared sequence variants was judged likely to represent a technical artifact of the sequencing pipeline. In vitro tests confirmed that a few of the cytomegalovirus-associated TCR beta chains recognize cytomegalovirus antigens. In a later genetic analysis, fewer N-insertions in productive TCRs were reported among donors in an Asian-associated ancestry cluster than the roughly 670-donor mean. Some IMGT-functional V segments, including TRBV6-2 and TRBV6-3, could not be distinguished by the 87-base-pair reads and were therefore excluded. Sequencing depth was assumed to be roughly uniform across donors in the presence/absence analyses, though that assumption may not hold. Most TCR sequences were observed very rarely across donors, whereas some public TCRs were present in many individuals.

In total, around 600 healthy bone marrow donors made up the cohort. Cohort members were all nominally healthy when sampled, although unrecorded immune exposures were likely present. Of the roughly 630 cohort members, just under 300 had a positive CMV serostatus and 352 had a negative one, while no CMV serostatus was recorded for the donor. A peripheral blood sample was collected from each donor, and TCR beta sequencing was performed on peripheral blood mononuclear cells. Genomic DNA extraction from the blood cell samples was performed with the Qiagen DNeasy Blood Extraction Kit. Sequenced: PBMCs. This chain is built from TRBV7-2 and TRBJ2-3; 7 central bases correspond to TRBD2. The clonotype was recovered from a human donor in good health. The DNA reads TGTGCCAGCAGCCCCCTTATGGGAGGGCCCGTAGATACGCAGTATTTT. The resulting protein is CASSPLMGGPVDTQYF.